The rows below give T cell receptor beta chains drawn from one sample of a study of human T cells and chemical hapten exposure. Via MiXCR, TCRdb re-called the RACE reads, giving one row per CDR3 protein. The table records nearly 350,000 distinct CDR3 sequences, around 6.9% of them present only once. Sequencing was performed on whole blood, taken in connection with sensitization to the hapten diphenylcyclopropenone (DPC). The source of these receptors is a woman younger than 30 with alopecia areata. Some clones in this sample may be carry-over from other donors' samples. Both conserved end residues are part of each CDR3. The D gene is left open where the match is weak. The size entry is marked missing in some rows and otherwise reads once, few, many or a size class.

length,size,V,D,J,DNA,CDR3
13,-,TRBV6-2/TRBV6-3,-,TRBJ1-5,TGTGCCAGAATAGCGGGGCGGGACCAGCCCCAGCATTTT,CARIAGRDQPQHF
13,-,TRBV6-5,-,TRBJ1-1,TGTGCCAGCGGGCAGAGCTTGAACACTGAAGCTTTCTTT,CASGQSLNTEAFF
13,many,TRBV28,-,TRBJ2-1,TGTGCCAGCGAGGATAGATCCTACAATGAGCAGTTCTTC,CASEDRSYNEQFF
13,few,TRBV3-1,-,TRBJ1-1,TGTGCCAGCAGCCCACAATCCCCCGGCGAAGCTTTCTTT,CASSPQSPGEAFF
16,few,TRBV5-6,TRBD2,TRBJ2-1,TGTGCCAGCAGCTGGACGGGGGGGCCGTCCTACAATGAGCAGTTCTTC,CASSWTGGPSYNEQFF
12,few,TRBV19,-,TRBJ1-5,TGTGCCAGTAACAGGCTAAATCAGCCCCAGCATTTT,CASNRLNQPQHF
15,-,TRBV27,TRBD2,TRBJ2-3,TGTGCCAGCAGGCTAACTAGCGGGGGGGCGGATACGCAGTATTTT,CASRLTSGGADTQYF
17,few,TRBV6-5,-,TRBJ2-1,TGTGCCAGCATGGGGGTGAGCCGGGCGGGCCCTTACAATGAGCAGTTCTTC,CASMGVSRAGPYNEQFF
17,once,TRBV5-1,TRBD2,TRBJ2-3,TGCGCCAGCAGCTCGGGGAGACTAGCTGGGGGGACAGATACGCAGTATTTT,CASSSGRLAGGTDTQYF
11,few,TRBV29-1,TRBD2,TRBJ2-1,TGCAGTTCGGGAGGAGGCGGTGAGCAGTTCTTC,CSSGGGGEQFF
15,few,TRBV6-2/TRBV6-3,TRBD1,TRBJ1-5,TGTGCCAGCAGTACAGGACAGGGCCTCAATCAGCCCCAGCATTTT,CASSTGQGLNQPQHF
14,few,TRBV7-2,-,TRBJ2-5,TGTGCCAGCAGCTTCCGACTGAGCCAAGAGACCCAGTACTTC,CASSFRLSQETQYF
14,few,TRBV25-1,-,TRBJ1-5,TGTGCCAGCAGTGAGTACTTGGAGGGTCAGCCCCAGCATTTT,CASSEYLEGQPQHF
13,many,TRBV27,-,TRBJ2-7,TGTGCCAGCAGTCCACGACTGGGGTTGGAGCAGTACTTC,CASSPRLGLEQYF
15,few,TRBV7-2,-,TRBJ1-6,TGTGCCAGCAGCTCGCAGGGTCCCGCAAATTCACCCCTCCACTTT,CASSSQGPANSPLHF
13,many,TRBV20-1,-,TRBJ2-3,TGCAGTGGGGCATCGGCTAGCACAGATACGCAGTATTTT,CSGASASTDTQYF
15,few,TRBV20-1,-,TRBJ1-5,TGCAGTGCTAATCTCGGAGGGAGTCTCAATCAGCCCCAGCATTTT,CSANLGGSLNQPQHF
14,few,TRBV6-1,-,TRBJ2-1,TGTGCCAGCAGTGGACGGACAGCTATCAATGAGCAGTTCTTC,CASSGRTAINEQFF
14,many,TRBV10-3,-,TRBJ1-6,TGTGCCATCAGTGGACAGCACCTTAATTCACCCCTCCACTTT,CAISGQHLNSPLHF
13,many,TRBV27,-,TRBJ1-2,TGTGCCAGCAGGGAAAGTGGAGGGAATGGCTACACCTTC,CASRESGGNGYTF
17,few,TRBV12-3/TRBV12-4,TRBD1,TRBJ1-5,TGTGCCAGCAGTTTTGAAGGGACAGGGGCCAACAATCAGCCCCAGCATTTT,CASSFEGTGANNQPQHF
14,-,TRBV7-6,-,TRBJ2-7,TGTGCCAGCAGCTTAGCGGGGAATGGTGACGAGCAGTACTTC,CASSLAGNGDEQYF
14,few,TRBV5-6,-,TRBJ2-1,TGTGCCAGCAGCTTCTGGGCAGGGCCCAATGAGCAGTTCTTC,CASSFWAGPNEQFF
15,few,TRBV7-2,TRBD1,TRBJ1-4,TGTGCCAGCAGCTCTTCCGGGACAGGGCGTGAAAAACTGTTTTTT,CASSSSGTGREKLFF
14,many,TRBV12-3/TRBV12-4,-,TRBJ1-1,TGTGCCAGCAGACCCGAAGGACCAAACACTGAAGCTTTCTTT,CASRPEGPNTEAFF
16,few,TRBV13,-,TRBJ2-1,TGTGCCAGCAGCTCACAGGGCCGGGGGGCGAACAATGAGCAGTTCTTC,CASSSQGRGANNEQFF
15,-,TRBV12-3/TRBV12-4,-,TRBJ2-3,TGTGCCAGCAGTTTTGGGGCTGGGGCCACAGATACGCAGTATTTT,CASSFGAGATDTQYF
15,-,TRBV25-1,-,TRBJ2-5,TGTGCCAGCAGTGGCAGGTCTGGGGTCGGAGAGACCCAGTACTTC,CASSGRSGVGETQYF
16,few,TRBV29-1,-,TRBJ1-1,TGCAGCGTTGAATGGTTCCTAGGGGGGAGCAGCACTGAAGCTTTCTTT,CSVEWFLGGSSTEAFF
12,many,TRBV20-1,TRBD1,TRBJ2-7,TGCAGTGCTTCGGACAGGGGGCGCGAGCAGTACTTC,CSASDRGREQYF
15,-,TRBV27,-,TRBJ2-2,TGTGCCAGCAGTTCCATAGTAGGGGGCACCGGGGAGCTGTTTTTT,CASSSIVGGTGELFF
15,few,TRBV18,TRBD2,TRBJ2-3,TGTGCCAGCTCACGGACTAGCGGATACACAGATACGCAGTATTTT,CASSRTSGYTDTQYF
18,-,TRBV21-1,-,TRBJ1-5,TGTGCCAGCAGCAAACCCCGTACTACAACGGGTGTGGTTCAGCCCCAGCATTTT,CASSKPRTTTGVVQPQHF
11,few,TRBV29-1,-,TRBJ2-2,TGCAGCGCCGGTTTTGTCGGGGAGCTGTTTTTT,CSAGFVGELFF
14,-,TRBV7-3,-,TRBJ2-2,TGTGCCAGCAGCTCGTACAGGGAGACCGGGGAGCTGTTTTTT,CASSSYRETGELFF
13,few,TRBV6-2/TRBV6-3,-,TRBJ2-7,TGTGCCAGCTCCAGGGACGGCAACTACGAGCAGTACTTC,CASSRDGNYEQYF
14,many,TRBV4-1,TRBD1,TRBJ2-5,TGCGCCAGCAGCCGAGGACAGGGTGCAGAGACCCAGTACTTC,CASSRGQGAETQYF
17,-,TRBV6-5,TRBD1,TRBJ1-2,TGTGCCAGCAGTTACTCGATGATAGGGGGCAAGAACTATGGCTACACCTTC,CASSYSMIGGKNYGYTF
14,few,TRBV20-1,-,TRBJ1-5,TGCAGTGCTAGAGTACTTCGAAGGAATCAGCCCCAGCATTTT,CSARVLRRNQPQHF
13,few,TRBV6-2/TRBV6-3,TRBD1,TRBJ1-6,TGTGCCAGCCAAGGACAGGGCAATTCACCCCTCCACTTT,CASQGQGNSPLHF
12,-,TRBV15,-,TRBJ2-1,TGTGCCACCAGCAGAGATTTCGGGGAGCAGTTCTTC,CATSRDFGEQFF
17,-,TRBV6-2/TRBV6-3,TRBD1,TRBJ1-1,TGTGCCAGCCACGTCCCGGGACAGGGTTCAATGAACACTGAAGCTTTCTTT,CASHVPGQGSMNTEAFF
16,-,TRBV13,-,TRBJ2-3,TGTGCCAGCAGGGATTCAGGACTACTCAGCACAGATACGCAGTATTTT,CASRDSGLLSTDTQYF
15,many,TRBV12-3/TRBV12-4,-,TRBJ2-4,TGTGCCAGCAGTTTAAAGGGGCTGGCCAAAAACATTCAGTACTTC,CASSLKGLAKNIQYF
19,few,TRBV7-8,TRBD1,TRBJ1-5,TGTGCCAGCAGCTTAGTCGGGGACAGGGGGCCTTATAGCAATCAGCCCCAGCATTTT,CASSLVGDRGPYSNQPQHF
15,many,TRBV11-2,-,TRBJ2-4,TGTGCCATCTCCAAAGGTACGGGGAGCAAAAACATTCAGTACTTC,CAISKGTGSKNIQYF
15,few,TRBV20-1,-,TRBJ1-6,TGCAGTGCTATCGCCCCGACTCACATCAATTCACCCCTCCACTTT,CSAIAPTHINSPLHF
14,many,TRBV12-3/TRBV12-4,-,TRBJ1-5,TGTGCCAGCAGTTTAGCGGACTCGCTTCAGCCCCAGCATTTT,CASSLADSLQPQHF
12,many,TRBV12-5,-,TRBJ1-2,TGTGCTAGTGCTCAGAGTAACTATGGCTACACCTTC,CASAQSNYGYTF
13,-,TRBV20-1,-,TRBJ1-5,TGCAGTGCTATGACAGGCCCCAGCCAGCCCCAGCATTTT,CSAMTGPSQPQHF
16,-,TRBV3-1,TRBD2,TRBJ2-3,TGTGCCAGCAGCCAAAGAGAAGCGGGGGGGCCGGATACGCAGTATTTT,CASSQREAGGPDTQYF
12,few,TRBV19,-,TRBJ2-3,TGTGCCAGTAGTATCGCGGCAGATACGCAGTATTTT,CASSIAADTQYF
18,-,TRBV4-3,-,TRBJ2-1,TGCGCCAGCAGCCAACCCCCGGGGGCGGGCCGGTTCTACAATGAGCAGTTCTTC,CASSQPPGAGRFYNEQFF
14,-,TRBV6-2/TRBV6-3,TRBD1,TRBJ1-1,TGTGCCAGCAGGCGACCGCACAGGGGCACTGAAGCTTTCTTT,CASRRPHRGTEAFF
12,many,TRBV7-9,-,TRBJ1-6,TGTGCCAGCAGCCCAAATAATTCACCCCTCCACTTT,CASSPNNSPLHF